This T cell receptor beta chain emerged from a study of blood T cell repertoires in COVID-19. Study-wide context: T cells, B-cell-depleted T cells, or PBMCs supplied cDNA or gDNA.

Some clones are missing from TCRdb's copy, which holds only in-frame ones; the method was immunoSEQ multiplex PCR. The sample has under 200,000 clones, over 75% seen once. The receptor comes from a young woman who had recovered from COVID-19. Sequenced: PBMCs or T cells enriched from blood (not recorded which).

CDR3 residues: CASSLRSGVVTEAFF. CDR3 bases: TGTGCCAGCAGCTTGCGGTCGGGGGTTGTCACTGAAGCTTTCTTT. This chain connects TRBV5-4 to TRBJ1-1; the D gene is possibly TRBD1 (5 bases). The V end lost 1 base, the J end lost 4 bases, and 14 bases lay between the germline ends. The CDR3 loop spans 15 amino acids. CDR1 and CDR2 from the germline V gene are SGHNT and YYREEE (reference sequence).